One sample yielded the 29 T cell receptor beta chains listed below, sequenced in a study of T cell responses to AZD1222 COVID-19 vaccine. This table comes from immunoSEQ multiplex PCR, and its TCRdb copy is limited to in-frame clones, with some not included. This sample yields some 180,000 clones, of which almost 95% are seen a single time; approximately 1.3% belongs to the top ten. The sequencing here drew on peripheral blood, taken on day 0 of AZD1222 vaccination. These receptors were obtained from an adult in good health.

This clone has just one count. The J gene is TRBJ1-1, the V gene TRBV5-1; 9 bases line up with TRBD1. With 2 bases clipped from V and 6 bases from J, the junction kept 5 bases outside the gene matches. The CDR3 has 14 residues. Germline V CDR1 and CDR2: SGHRS, YFSETQ. Here the CDR3 DNA reads TGCGCCAGCAGCTTCGGGACAGGGCTCCCTGAAGCTTTCTTT. Protein sequence: CASSFGTGLPEAFF.

The chain is built from TRBV19 and TRBJ1-1, with D hard to call. Germline loops: CDR1 LNHDA, CDR2 SQIVND (reference sequence). The V end lost 6 bases, the J end lost 4 bases, and 12 bases lay between the germline ends. This CDR3 comprises 13 residues. The DNA for the CDR3 is TGTGCCAGTAGCGCCCAGACTCGCACTGAAGCTTTCTTT. It codes for CASSAQTRTEAFF.

The genes are TRBV11-2 and TRBJ2-1; possibly TRBD2 for D (6 bases). The V end lost 1 base, the J end lost 7 bases, and 11 bases lay between the germline ends. Germline loops: CDR1 SGHAT, CDR2 FQNNGV. The CDR3 is 14 residues long. CDR3 protein: CASSLASVANEQFF. The CDR3 region has the DNA TGTGCCAGCAGCTTAGCTAGCGTGGCAAATGAGCAGTTCTTC.

This sequence joins TRBV4-3 and TRBJ2-5; D tentatively reads TRBD1 or TRBD2 (6 bases each). The CDR3 runs 15 residues. With 4 bases removed from V and 1 base from J, the gap between germline ends came to 13 bases. Germline values: CDR1 LGHNA, CDR2 YSLEER. The CDR3 reads CASSLEGVAQETQYF. CDR3 coding DNA: TGCGCCAGCAGCCTGGAGGGGGTTGCCCAAGAGACCCAGTACTTC.

This sequence joins TRBV11-2 and TRBJ1-1, with D unresolved. This CDR3 is 14 amino acids long. V gave up 0 bases and J gave up 4 bases, with 9 bases separating them. CDR1 is SGHAT and CDR2 is FQNNGV in the germline V gene. CDR3 sequence reads: CASSLDLGSTEAFF. The CDR3 nucleotides are TGTGCCAGCAGCTTAGACCTGGGAAGCACTGAAGCTTTCTTT.

The chain combines TRBV7-2 with TRBJ1-5; D may be TRBD1 (5 bases). V lost 2 bases, J lost 3 bases, and 11 bases lay in between. The CDR3 is made up of 15 amino acids. CDR1 and CDR2 (germline): SGHTA, FQGNSA. CDR3 in amino acids: CASSLQQGNNQPQHF. CDR3 nucleotides: TGTGCCAGCAGCTTACAGCAGGGCAACAATCAGCCCCAGCATTTT.

The chain combines TRBV5-6 with TRBJ2-1; perhaps TRBD1 as D (5 bases). CDR1 is SGHDT and CDR2 is YYEEEE in the germline V gene. The CDR3 runs to 15 residues. The ends were cut back, 5 bases at V and 2 bases at J, with 14 bases in the middle. CDR3 coding DNA: TGTGCCAGCAGTTTCGTAGGGGTCACCTACAATGAGCAGTTCTTC. Residues: CASSFVGVTYNEQFF. Complete variable domain (other parts from reference TRBV5-6 and TRBJ2-1): DAGVTQSPTHLIKTRGQQVTLRCSPKSGHDTVSWYQQALGQGPQFIFQYYEEEERQRGNFPDRFSGHQFPNYSSELNVNALLLGDSALYLCASSFVGVTYNEQFFGPGTRLTVL.

CDR3 loop: CASSLASGLLNSRAFF. The CDR3 coding sequence is TGTGCCAGCAGCTTAGCGAGCGGTTTACTCAACTCAAGAGCTTTCTTT. V and J are TRBV7-6 and TRBJ1-1; D is uncertain. Trimming took off 0 bases at V and 10 bases at J, with 21 bases between the two ends. The V gene's germline CDR1 is SGHVS and CDR2 FNYEAQ. The CDR3 sequence is 16 residues long.

The V and J genes are TRBV6-1 and TRBJ2-3, with 9 bases aligning to TRBD1. The CDR3 spans 15 residues. Germline V gives CDR1 MNHNS, CDR2 SASEGT. V lost 2 bases to trimming and J lost 4 bases; unmatched junction nucleotides: 4. This CDR3 reads CASSEWGTGPDTQYF. CDR3 bases: TGTGCCAGCAGTGAATGGGGGACAGGGCCAGATACGCAGTATTTT.

Regarding this clone: An end of the junction differs from the germline gene, which may be a read error. This sequence joins TRBV6-1 and TRBJ1-4; TRBD1 aligns across 8 bases. Per germline, CDR1 MNHNS and CDR2 SASEGT. CDR3 size: 13 residues. For the CDR3, the DNA is TGTGCCAGCGGTGACAGGGGCTATGAAAAACTGTTTTTT. Its protein is CASGDRGYEKLFF.

This chain links TRBV23-1 with TRBJ1-4; possible D gene TRBD1, 6 bases. TRBV23-1 qualifies as an ORF whose function is uncertain. This CDR3 region has 17 residues. Trimming removed 7 bases at V and 1 base at J, with 19 bases between. The CDR3 here is CASTLGGGLVTNEKLFF. In DNA form, the CDR3 reads TGCGCCAGCACCTTAGGGGGGGGTTTGGTAACTAATGAAAAACTGTTTTTT.

The rearrangement joins TRBV28 to TRBJ2-3; D is unclear. The CDR3 has 14 residues. Trimming shortened V by 3 bases and J by 0 bases, and 7 bases separated the two germline ends. Germline CDR1 reads MDHEN; CDR2 reads SYDVKM. For the CDR3, the DNA is TGTGCCAGCAGTTTGGGAACTAGCACAGATACGCAGTATTTT. It is translated as CASSLGTSTDTQYF.

The chain recombines TRBV11-2 with TRBJ1-5; D is ambiguous. CDR1 is SGHAT, CDR2 FQNNGV, per germline. This CDR3 is built from 13 residues. V was trimmed by 5 bases and J by 4 bases, leaving 9 bases between them. CDR3 region: CASSLPGNQPQHF. The DNA for the CDR3 is TGTGCCAGCAGCCTCCCGGGGAATCAGCCCCAGCATTTT.

CDR3 protein: CASYRGGLYNSPLHF. In nucleotides, the CDR3 is TGTGCCAGTTACAGGGGAGGCCTATATAATTCACCCCTCCACTTT. The chain is built from TRBV6-6 and TRBJ1-6, with 7 bases matching TRBD1. Germline CDR1 reads MNHNY; CDR2 reads SVGAGI (reference sequence). Losses at the gene ends were 9 bases for V and 4 bases for J; bases not matched to a gene: 9. This CDR3 contains 15 residues.

This chain joins TRBV28 and TRBJ1-6, with no clear D. The germline gives CDR1 MDHEN, CDR2 SYDVKM. The length of the CDR3 is 15 residues. Trimming removed 7 bases at V and 0 bases at J, with 10 bases between. The CDR3 coding sequence is TGTGCCAGCACGTGGGCCACCTCCTATAATTCACCCCTCCACTTT. It is translated as CASTWATSYNSPLHF.

This chain links TRBV18 with TRBJ2-2; D is undetermined. Germline CDR1 is KGHSH and CDR2 is LQKENI. Trimming left V 6 bases short and J 10 bases short, with 9 bases between. There are 11 residues in the CDR3. The CDR3 DNA reads as TGTGCCAGCTCCCCGGCTGTGGAGCTGTTTTTT. Translation: CASSPAVELFF.

V and J are TRBV3-1 (or the pseudogene TRBV3-2) and TRBJ1-6; unclear D gene. The V gene lost 0 bases and the J gene lost 9 bases, with 15 bases spanning the gap. The CDR3 spans 16 residues. Germline CDR1 reads LGHDT; CDR2 reads YNNKEL (reference sequence). The CDR3 DNA is TGTGCCAGCAGCCAAGATCTTTGGGAGTATGGTTCACCCCTCCACTTT. This sequence encodes CASSQDLWEYGSPLHF.

This clone was observed a handful of times. The genes are TRBV7-2 and TRBJ2-7; TRBD2 aligns across 13 bases. This CDR3 is 16 amino acids long. The V gene's germline CDR1 is SGHTA and CDR2 FQGNSA. J gave up 2 bases and V 0 bases, and 1 base lay outside the gene matches. The CDR3 region is CASSLAGTSGAYEQYF. Written as DNA, the CDR3 is TGTGCCAGCAGCTTAGCCGGGACTAGCGGGGCCTACGAGCAGTACTTC.

The rearrangement joins TRBV20-1 to TRBJ1-1; D uncertain. This CDR3 is 14 amino acids long. Germline loops: CDR1 DFQATT, CDR2 SNEGSKA (reference sequence). Trimming shortened V by 3 bases and J by 3 bases, and 14 bases separated the two germline ends. DNA of the CDR3: TGCAGTGCTAGTTTTCGGGGTTTTTACACTGAAGCTTTCTTT. This sequence encodes CSASFRGFYTEAFF.

On this clone: Sequence at one end of the junction differs from germline and may be a read error. This chain links TRBV24-1 with TRBJ1-1, with a weak D call TRBD1 (5 bases). The CDR3 consists of 14 residues. The germline CDR1 and CDR2 sequences are KGHDR and SFDVKD. The CDR3 sequence is CTTSDQGSPTEAFF. The CDR3, as DNA: TGTACCACCAGTGATCAGGGTTCCCCCACTGAAGCTTTCTTT.

This chain uses TRBV7-7 with TRBJ2-5; 11 bases are shared with TRBD1. V shed 3 bases and J 4 bases; nucleotides not matched to a gene: 4. The CDR3 covers 15 residues. Germline CDR1 reads SSHAT; CDR2 reads FNYEAQ (reference sequence). The CDR3, as DNA: TGTGCCAGCAGCTTGGACAGGGGGCGACGAGAGACCCAGTACTTC. Its protein product is CASSLDRGRRETQYF.

The rearrangement links TRBV30 to TRBJ1-5, with unresolved D. Germline CDR1 is GTSNPN and CDR2 is SVGIG (reference sequence). V was clipped by 0 bases and J by 6 bases, with 9 bases between them. The CDR3 consists of 13 residues. CDR3 loop: CAWSVDGVQPQHF. The CDR3 coding sequence is TGTGCCTGGAGTGTAGACGGGGTTCAGCCCCAGCATTTT.

V gene TRBV6-1 combines with J gene TRBJ2-5; 9 nucleotides match TRBD2. V trimming: 4 bases; J trimming: 3 bases; junction bases outside the gene matches: 9. Looked up from germline, CDR1 is MNHNS and CDR2 is SASEGT. This CDR3 region has 16 residues. Here the CDR3 DNA reads TGTGCCAGCAGTGCCCCTCAGCGGGGGGTCGAAGAGACCCAGTACTTC. It codes for CASSAPQRGVEETQYF.

This clone was seen a single time. CDR3 DNA: TGTGCCAGCAGCTTAGTCTGGGACAGGGGAAGGAGGGAGACCCAGTACTTC. Its protein product is CASSLVWDRGRRETQYF. The gene calls are TRBV7-6 and TRBJ2-5; 10 bases agree with TRBD1. This CDR3 comprises 17 residues. CDR1 is SGHVS, CDR2 FNYEAQ, per germline. Trimming cost V 1 base and J 5 bases; bases outside gene matches: 10.

Concerning this clone itself: This sample includes further DNA sequences coding for the same CDR3. The rearrangement links TRBV18 to TRBJ1-1; possible D gene TRBD1, 5 bases. CDR1 KGHSH and CDR2 LQKENI come from the germline V gene. V was clipped by 6 bases and J by 0 bases, with 8 bases between them. The length of the CDR3 is 13 residues. The CDR3, as DNA: TGTGCCAGCTCCCCGGGGGTGAACACTGAAGCTTTCTTT. Protein sequence: CASSPGVNTEAFF.

The chain employs TRBV5-6 and TRBJ1-1; D may be TRBD1 (5 bases). In germline, CDR1 is SGHDT, CDR2 YYEEEE. There are 14 residues in the CDR3. Trimming removed 0 bases at V and 10 bases at J, with 16 bases between. The CDR3 DNA reads TGTGCCAGCAGCTTGGCCGAGGGGTCGCGTCTAGCTTTCTTT. This sequence encodes CASSLAEGSRLAFF. Looking up the rest from reference TRBV5-6 and TRBJ1-1 gives the full variable domain: DAGVTQSPTHLIKTRGQQVTLRCSPKSGHDTVSWYQQALGQGPQFIFQYYEEEERQRGNFPDRFSGHQFPNYSSELNVNALLLGDSALYLCASSLAEGSRLAFFGQGTRLTVV.

This chain uses TRBV28 with TRBJ1-2, with a weak D call TRBD1 (5 bases). The CDR3 runs to 13 residues. Trimming stripped 7 bases from V and 7 bases from J, with 16 bases between. CDR1 MDHEN and CDR2 SYDVKM come from the germline V gene. The CDR3 protein is CASTDGTVAGYTF. CDR3 nucleotides: TGTGCCAGCACCGACGGGACCGTCGCTGGCTACACCTTC.

The rearrangement uses TRBV15 and TRBJ2-3; 12 nucleotides align to TRBD2. V dropped 5 bases and J dropped 5; count of bases not matched to a gene: 23. This CDR3 has 21 amino acids. CDR1 and CDR2 (germline): LNHNV, YYDKDF (reference sequence). CDR3 sequence: CATSHPLLGLAGIPDRDTQYF. The CDR3 nucleotides are TGTGCCACCAGCCACCCCCTCCTCGGACTAGCGGGGATCCCGGATAGAGATACGCAGTATTTT.

V usage is TRBV19 and J usage is TRBJ2-5; no clear D gene. CDR3 size: 14 residues. Germline-derived CDR1 and CDR2 are LNHDA and SQIVND (reference sequence). Trimming left V 3 bases short and J 7 bases short, with 15 bases between. The DNA for the CDR3 is TGTGCCAGTAGTATGCGGCAGAAAATCGCGACCCAGTACTTC. Its translation is CASSMRQKIATQYF.